The 26 T cell receptor beta chains presented below share a single source sample, sequenced in a study of shared clonotypes between healthy human individuals (dated by TCRdb to the early 2020s). Preparation of the library involved the immunoSEQ multiplex PCR assay. TCRdb re-hosts the immuneACCESS table, in-frame sequences only. Its copies lack some clones; in the studies checked, an unresolved V gene accounts for under half of them, and the cause for the rest is not known. The sample yields over 1.4 million clones; approximately 96% were counted once. Jointly, the top ten make up roughly 1.2% of the sample. Sequenced sample: naive CD4+ T cells sorted from blood. Interpreted using the paper, the cell subset or site label stands for: CD45RA+ positively selected. The receptors derive from a man aged 25 to 40 in good health.

V gene TRBV2 combines with J gene TRBJ2-1, with 8 bases that match TRBD1. Germline-derived CDR1 and CDR2 are SNHLY and FYNNEI. V trimming: 6 bases; J trimming: 1 base; junction bases outside the gene matches: 5. This CDR3 contains 15 residues. The chain's CDR3 is CASSPRGLSYNEQFF. The CDR3 DNA sequence: TGTGCCAGCAGCCCCAGGGGGCTTTCCTACAATGAGCAGTTCTTC.

This clone was counted a single time. The rearrangement uses TRBV10-3 and TRBJ2-7, with D unresolved. Trimming removed 4 bases from V and 3 bases from J, with 13 bases in between. The germline V gene encodes CDR1 ENHRY and CDR2 SYGVKD. The CDR3 is 14 residues long. CDR3 coding DNA: TGTGCCATCAGTGCCAGCCGTGCCATCTACGAGCAGTACTTC. Its translation is CAISASRAIYEQYF.

The chain combines TRBV28 with TRBJ1-5, with 8 bases identical to TRBD1. The V gene's germline CDR1 is MDHEN and CDR2 SYDVKM. The CDR3 covers 12 residues. V shed 10 bases, J shed 7 bases, and the junction held 6 bases outside the gene matches. The CDR3 sequence is CAIGTGGQPQHF. Written as DNA, the CDR3 is TGTGCCATCGGGACAGGAGGCCAGCCCCAGCATTTT. The whole variable domain, filled in from reference TRBV28 and TRBJ1-5, reads DVKVTQSSRYLVKRTGEKVFLECVQDMDHENMFWYRQDPGLGLRLIYFSYDVKMKEKGDIPEGYSVSREKKERFSLILESASTNQTSMYLCAIGTGGQPQHFGDGTRLSIL.

The chain couples TRBV2 to TRBJ1-1, with D tentatively TRBD1 (5 bases). V was cut by 5 bases and J by 1 base, with 14 bases left in between. The CDR3 consists of 15 residues. Germline V gene lookup returns CDR1 SNHLY and CDR2 FYNNEI. This chain's CDR3 is CASSRDGTKNTEAFF. DNA of the CDR3: TGTGCCAGCAGTAGGGACGGCACTAAGAACACTGAAGCTTTCTTT.

The chain joins TRBV28 to TRBJ1-3, with D unclear. CDR1 and CDR2 from the germline V gene are MDHEN and SYDVKM. This CDR3 is built from 15 residues. Trimming removed 2 bases at V and 3 bases at J, with 11 bases between. CDR3 protein: CASSLGLVGGNTIYF. CDR3 DNA sequence: TGTGCCAGCAGTTTAGGACTAGTCGGTGGAAACACCATATATTTT.

This chain uses TRBV5-1 with TRBJ2-3; D tentatively reads TRBD1 or TRBD2 (6 bases each). Deletions cut 4 bases from V and 2 bases from J, with 14 bases between. From germline, CDR1 is SGHRS and CDR2 YFSETQ. This CDR3 spans 15 amino acids. The CDR3 protein is CASSPGAIFTDTQYF. Here the CDR3 DNA reads TGCGCCAGCAGCCCGGGGGCCATCTTCACAGATACGCAGTATTTT.

The V call is TRBV30, the J call TRBJ1-1; weak D call: TRBD1 (6 bases). The CDR3 spans 12 residues. The germline CDR1 and CDR2 sequences are GTSNPN and SVGIG (reference sequence). Trimming removed 8 bases at V and 5 bases at J, with 15 bases between. As DNA, the CDR3 is TGTGCCGGACATGGACAGCGGACTGAAGCTTTCTTT. It is translated as CAGHGQRTEAFF.

The chain carries TRBV7-3 and TRBJ2-2, with a possible D match to TRBD2 (6 bases). This CDR3 has 14 amino acids. Trimming cost V 2 bases and J 4 bases, with 8 bases left between them. Germline CDR1 SGHTA, CDR2 FQGTGA. Here the CDR3 reads CASSLVGSTGELFF. CDR3 sequence (DNA): TGTGCCAGCAGCTTAGTCGGGAGCACCGGGGAGCTGTTTTTT.

V gene TRBV18 combines with J gene TRBJ1-3; 10 bases fit TRBD1. The CDR3 has 16 amino acids. Germline CDR1 reads KGHSH; CDR2 reads LQKENI. J lost 4 bases, V lost 3 bases, and 6 bases had no gene match. Written as DNA, the CDR3 is TGTGCCAGCTCACCCCGACAGGGGGCTGGAGGAAACACCATATATTTT. The encoded protein is CASSPRQGAGGNTIYF. Looking up the rest from reference TRBV18 and TRBJ1-3 gives the full variable domain: NAGVMQNPRHLVRRRGQEARLRCSPMKGHSHVYWYRQLPEEGLKFMVYLQKENIIDESGMPKERFSAEFPKEGPSILRIQQVVRGDSAAYFCASSPRQGAGGNTIYFGEGSWLTVV.

The chain employs TRBV27 and TRBJ1-1; D is unclear. CDR3 size: 14 residues. Looked up from germline, CDR1 is MNHEY and CDR2 is SMNVEV (reference sequence). The V and J ends lost 2 bases and 3 bases respectively, with 10 bases between them. CDR3 residues: CASSLEGFYTEAFF. The CDR3 bases are TGTGCCAGCAGTTTAGAGGGATTTTACACTGAAGCTTTCTTT.

V usage is TRBV9 and J usage is TRBJ2-7; D gene ambiguous. Between the trimmed V and J ends, which lost 0 bases and 1 base, there was a span of 11 bases. From germline, CDR1 is SGDLS and CDR2 YYNGEE. This CDR3 spans 15 amino acids. CDR3 amino acids: CASSVGGAASYEQYF. The CDR3 DNA reads TGTGCCAGCAGCGTAGGCGGAGCAGCTTCCTACGAGCAGTACTTC.

This chain connects TRBV6-6 to TRBJ1-1; D is undetermined. The V end was cut by 6 bases, the J end by 2 bases, with 13 bases between. CDR3 length: 14 residues. The V gene's germline CDR1 is MNHNY and CDR2 SVGAGI (reference sequence). The CDR3, as DNA: TGTGCCAGCAGAGCCTCCGGGGTCAACACTGAAGCTTTCTTT. It translates to CASRASGVNTEAFF.

The chain employs TRBV5-4 and TRBJ2-3; TRBD1 agrees at 9 bases. The CDR3 consists of 13 residues. V shed 4 bases and J 7 bases; nucleotides not matched to a gene: 4. Germline V gene sequence: CDR1 SGHNT, CDR2 YYREEE (reference sequence). CDR3 coding DNA: TGTGCCAGCAGCGCGGACAGGGGTAATACGCAGTATTTT. Translated: CASSADRGNTQYF.

CDR3 protein: CASSITHTSQSYNEQFF. CDR3 coding DNA: TGTGCCAGTAGTATCACGCATACTAGCCAATCCTACAATGAGCAGTTCTTC. The chain is built from TRBV19 and TRBJ2-1, with D perhaps matching TRBD2 (6 bases). Germline values: CDR1 LNHDA, CDR2 SQIVND (reference sequence). Trimming removed 3 bases at V and 1 base at J, with 16 bases between. The length of the CDR3 is 17 residues.

The chain employs TRBV5-6 and TRBJ2-3, with 8 nucleotides matching TRBD1. The V segment lost 4 bases and the J segment 5 bases; nucleotides outside the gene matches: 6. The CDR3 loop spans 14 amino acids. Looked up from germline, CDR1 is SGHDT and CDR2 is YYEEEE. CDR3: CASSPGQGLDTQYF. The DNA of the CDR3 is TGTGCCAGCAGCCCCGGACAGGGATTAGATACGCAGTATTTT.

The chain carries TRBV6-1 and TRBJ2-7; 9 bases agree with TRBD2. The J segment lost 12 bases and the V segment lost 3 bases, leaving 9 bases of the junction unmatched. This CDR3 is 13 amino acids long. The germline V gene has CDR1 MNHNS and CDR2 SASEGT. CDR3 bases: TGTGCCAGCAGTGACGAGGCTAGCGGGGACCGGTACTTC. This gives the protein CASSDEASGDRYF.

Only one count was recorded for this clone. The V and J genes are TRBV5-4 and TRBJ2-1; perhaps TRBD1 as D (5 bases). V was clipped by 1 base and J by 8 bases, with 7 bases between them. From germline, CDR1 is SGHNT and CDR2 YYREEE (reference sequence). The CDR3 runs 12 residues. In DNA form, the CDR3 reads TGTGCCAGCAGCTTGACAGGCCATGAGCAGTTCTTC. The encoded protein is CASSLTGHEQFF.

V usage is TRBV14 and J usage is TRBJ1-2; 8 bases line up with TRBD1. Germline CDR1 and CDR2: SGHDN and FVKESK. CDR3 length equals 18 residues. After removal of 1 base from V and 0 bases from J, the junction contained 10 bases not matched to a gene. CDR3 DNA: TGTGCCAGCAGCCAAGGCAGGGGGCGGACCCAAGCTAACTATGGCTACACCTTC. It translates to CASSQGRGRTQANYGYTF.

The chain links TRBV27 to TRBJ2-2, with D perhaps TRBD1 or TRBD2 (5 bases each). This CDR3 has 17 amino acids. Trimming removed 8 bases from V and 0 bases from J, with 19 bases in between. In germline, CDR1 is MNHEY, CDR2 SMNVEV (reference sequence). CDR3 amino acids: CASRNRPGRTNTGELFF. The CDR3 coding sequence is TGTGCCAGCCGAAACCGTCCGGGACGGACGAACACCGGGGAGCTGTTTTTT.

This chain links TRBV5-1 with TRBJ2-6; no reliable D call. Trimming cost V 1 base and J 0 bases, with 8 bases left between them. Germline CDR1 is SGHRS and CDR2 is YFSETQ. CDR3 length: 16 residues. CDR3 amino acids: CASSLTSSSGANVLTF. The CDR3 bases are TGCGCCAGCAGCTTGACATCCTCCTCTGGGGCCAACGTCCTGACTTTC.

This rearrangement joins TRBV2 to TRBJ2-3, with D uncertain. Germline assignment: CDR1 SNHLY and CDR2 FYNNEI. V was trimmed by 6 bases and J by 4 bases, leaving 23 bases between them. The CDR3 runs 17 residues. As DNA, the CDR3 is TGTGCCAGCAGGTATACCCGCGTGGGCCACCCATCAGATACGCAGTATTTT. Translation: CASRYTRVGHPSDTQYF.

CDR3 sequence (DNA): TGTGCCATTCTAGCGGGAAGATACAATGAGCAGTTCTTC. This sequence encodes CAILAGRYNEQFF. The V gene is TRBV2, the J gene TRBJ2-1; 9 bases line up with TRBD2. The germline V gene has CDR1 SNHLY and CDR2 FYNNEI. Trimming cost V 10 bases and J 4 bases; bases outside gene matches: 5. This CDR3 spans 13 amino acids.

V is TRBV5-1 and J is TRBJ2-7, with D maybe TRBD1 (5 bases). Trimming removed 4 bases from V and 3 bases from J, with 11 bases in between. The CDR3 consists of 13 residues. Germline values: CDR1 SGHRS, CDR2 YFSETQ. The CDR3 sequence: CASSPRQNYEQYF. The CDR3 DNA is TGCGCCAGCAGCCCACGACAGAACTACGAGCAGTACTTC.

This chain joins TRBV28 and TRBJ1-3; D gene unclear. The CDR3 has 12 amino acids. The germline gives CDR1 MDHEN, CDR2 SYDVKM. The germline V and J ends were trimmed by 10 bases and 2 bases, with 9 bases remaining between them. The CDR3 nucleotides are TGTGCCATCACATCAGCTGGAAACACCATATATTTT. Its translation: CAITSAGNTIYF.

The chain joins TRBV11-2 to TRBJ2-1; D may be TRBD2 (5 bases). V lost 5 bases and J lost 13, with 12 bases in between. The CDR3 is 11 residues long. Looked up from germline, CDR1 is SGHAT and CDR2 is FQNNGV. The CDR3 sequence: CASSVQTGQFF. CDR3 nucleotides: TGTGCCAGCAGCGTACAGACGGGACAGTTCTTC.

The J gene is TRBJ2-5, the V gene TRBV5-4; TRBD2 matches at 8 bases. CDR3 size: 13 residues. Germline CDR1 reads SGHNT; CDR2 reads YYREEE (reference sequence). V lost 4 bases and J lost 9; bases outside the gene matches: 8. CDR3 bases: TGTGCCAGCAGCCTGGGACTAGAGGGGTCCCAGTACTTC. This codes for CASSLGLEGSQYF.